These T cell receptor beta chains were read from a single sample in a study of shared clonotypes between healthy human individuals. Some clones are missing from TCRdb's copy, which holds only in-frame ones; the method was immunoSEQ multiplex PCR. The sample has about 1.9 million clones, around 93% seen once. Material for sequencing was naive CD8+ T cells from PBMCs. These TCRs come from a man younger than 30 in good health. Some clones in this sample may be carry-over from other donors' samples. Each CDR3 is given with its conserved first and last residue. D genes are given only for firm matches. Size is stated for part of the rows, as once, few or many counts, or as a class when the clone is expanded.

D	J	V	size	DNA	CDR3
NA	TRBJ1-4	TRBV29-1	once	TGCAGCGTTGGCAGACAGGCCCAGGAGGGACTGTTTTTT	CSVGRQAQEGLFF
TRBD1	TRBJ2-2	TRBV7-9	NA	TGTGCCAGCGAGCCAGGGGGCCTCGGGGAGCTGTTTTTT	CASEPGGLGELFF
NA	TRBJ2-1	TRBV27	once	TGTGCCAGCAGAACTGGTACGTTCCCCAATGAGCAGTTCTTC	CASRTGTFPNEQFF
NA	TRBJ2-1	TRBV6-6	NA	TGTGCCAGCAGTTCCCTAAGCCGGGGGTTGGATGAGCAGTTCTTC	CASSSLSRGLDEQFF
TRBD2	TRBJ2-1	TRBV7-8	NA	TGTGCCAGCAGCTCGAGACTAGCGGGAGGGCCGACAGATGAGCAGTTCTTC	CASSSRLAGGPTDEQFF
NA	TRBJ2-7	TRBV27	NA	TGTGCCAGCAGTCCCGGAGCCTCCTACGAGCAGTACTTC	CASSPGASYEQYF
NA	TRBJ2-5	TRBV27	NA	TGTGCCAGCAGTTCCTGGACGGGCGAGGGGACAGAGACCCAGTACTTC	CASSSWTGEGTETQYF
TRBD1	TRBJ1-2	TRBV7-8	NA	TGTGCCAGCAGCGGCCGGACAGGAGGCGGCTACACCTTC	CASSGRTGGGYTF
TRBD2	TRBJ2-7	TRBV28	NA	TGTGCCAGCAGTTTCCAGGGACTAGCGGGATACTACCTCGAGCAGTACTTC	CASSFQGLAGYYLEQYF
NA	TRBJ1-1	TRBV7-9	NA	TGTGCCAGCAGCTCTCCGACATCCCTCATGAACACTGAAGCTTTCTTT	CASSSPTSLMNTEAFF
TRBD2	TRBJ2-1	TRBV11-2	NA	TGTGCCAGCAGCTTAGATAGGGGTAGCGGGAGGTACAATGAGCAGTTCTTC	CASSLDRGSGRYNEQFF
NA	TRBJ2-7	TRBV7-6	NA	TGTGCCAGCAGCTCGGACGGGCGGGAGCAGTACTTC	CASSSDGREQYF
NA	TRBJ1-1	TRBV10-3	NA	TGTGCCATCAGTGAAGCTCCCCGGGACTCCTCAAAGGGGAACACTGAAGCTTTCTTT	CAISEAPRDSSKGNTEAFF
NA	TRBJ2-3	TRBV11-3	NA	TGTGCCAGCAGCCAAAGGGACTTCCCGGGAACAGATACGCAGTATTTT	CASSQRDFPGTDTQYF
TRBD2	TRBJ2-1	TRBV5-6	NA	TGTGCCAGCAGCGGAACAATAGCGGGAGGTTCCTACAATGAGCAGTTCTTC	CASSGTIAGGSYNEQFF
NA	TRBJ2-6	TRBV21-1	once	TGTGCCAGGACAGATCTCTCTGGGGCCAACGTCCTGACTTTC	CARTDLSGANVLTF
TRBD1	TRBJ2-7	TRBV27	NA	TGTGCCAGCAGTTTGGCTCCCGGGACAGGTAGCTACGAGCAGTACTTC	CASSLAPGTGSYEQYF
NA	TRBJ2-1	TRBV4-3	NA	TGCGCCAGCAGCCAAGTAGCGGCCCTCTACAATGAGCAGTTCTTC	CASSQVAALYNEQFF
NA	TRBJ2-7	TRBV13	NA	TGTGCCAGCAGCTTAGGGACCCGGACTGCGTACGAGCAGTACTTC	CASSLGTRTAYEQYF
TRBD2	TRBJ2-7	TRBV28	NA	TGTGCCAGCAGTAATAGCGGGAGGACTCTGTACGAGCAGTACTTC	CASSNSGRTLYEQYF
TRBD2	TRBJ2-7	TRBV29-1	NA	TGCAGCGTTGTCTGGGCGGGAGTGGGAGAATACGAGCAGTACTTC	CSVVWAGVGEYEQYF
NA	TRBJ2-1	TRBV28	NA	TGTGCCAGCAGTTTATCGGGACGGAATGAGCAGTTCTTC	CASSLSGRNEQFF
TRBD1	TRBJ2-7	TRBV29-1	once	TGCAGCGTACGAGGACAGGGTGTCTCCTACGAGCAGTACTTC	CSVRGQGVSYEQYF
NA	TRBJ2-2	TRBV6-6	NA	TGTGCCAGCAGTCCCCTCTGGGTGTCCACCGGGGAGCTGTTTTTT	CASSPLWVSTGELFF
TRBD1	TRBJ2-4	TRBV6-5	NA	TGTGCCAGCAGTTACTCAGGGACAGGTGGGGACATTCAGTACTTC	CASSYSGTGGDIQYF
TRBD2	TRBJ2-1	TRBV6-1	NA	TGTGCCAGCAGTGAATGGGGACTAGCGCCAGACAATGAGCAGTTCTTC	CASSEWGLAPDNEQFF
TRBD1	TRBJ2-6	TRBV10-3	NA	TGTGCCATCAGTGCCCCGGACAGGCCCGGTGGGGCCAACGTCCTGACTTTC	CAISAPDRPGGANVLTF
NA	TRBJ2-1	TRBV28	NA	TGTGCCAGCAGTCCTACTAGAAATGAGCAGTTCTTC	CASSPTRNEQFF
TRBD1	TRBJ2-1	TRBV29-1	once	TGCAGCGGGACAGGGTCGACCTACAATGAGCAGTTCTTC	CSGTGSTYNEQFF
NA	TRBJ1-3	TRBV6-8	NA	TGTGCCAGCAGTTACGGACAGTCTGGAAACACCATATATTTT	CASSYGQSGNTIYF
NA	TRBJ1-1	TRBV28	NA	TGTGCCAGCAGTTTATACTTGGATACTGAAGCTTTCTTT	CASSLYLDTEAFF
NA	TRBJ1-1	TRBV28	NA	TGTGCAGCAGCGGTGACTTACCTGAACACTGAAGCTTTCTTT	CAAAVTYLNTEAFF
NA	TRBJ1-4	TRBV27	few	TGTGCCAGCAGCCCTTGGCAGATGAATGAAAAACTGTTTTTT	CASSPWQMNEKLFF
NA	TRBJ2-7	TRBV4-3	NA	TGCGCCAGCAGCCCCCCAGGGGCCCACGAGCAGTACTTC	CASSPPGAHEQYF
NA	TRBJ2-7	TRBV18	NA	TGTGCCAGCTCAGCAGCTGCGATCTACGAGCAGTACTTC	CASSAAAIYEQYF
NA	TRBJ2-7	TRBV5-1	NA	TGCGCCAGCAGCTTGGCGGACGGGATCTCCTACGAGCAGTACTTC	CASSLADGISYEQYF
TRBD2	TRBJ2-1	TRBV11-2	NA	TGTGCCACCCAGAGGACTAGGATTTATGGCGGTGAGCAGTTCTTC	CATQRTRIYGGEQFF
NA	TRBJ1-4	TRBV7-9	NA	TGTGCCAGCAGCGAGGCAGGGTATCGTATTGAAAAACTGTTTTTT	CASSEAGYRIEKLFF
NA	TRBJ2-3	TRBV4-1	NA	TGCGCCAGCAGCCAAGATGAAGGGACTAGCACAGATACGCAGTATTTT	CASSQDEGTSTDTQYF
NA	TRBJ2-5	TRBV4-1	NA	TGCGCCAGCAGCCAAGAACTGAGGAAAACAGCGGACGACGGGGAGACCCAGTACTTC	CASSQELRKTADDGETQYF
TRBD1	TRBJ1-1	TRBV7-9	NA	TGTGCCAGCAGGGCCGGGACAGCATCGTTCACTGAAGCTTTCTTT	CASRAGTASFTEAFF
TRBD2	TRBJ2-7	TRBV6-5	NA	TGTGCCAGGTTAAGGCGGGAGTGCTCCGCCTACGAGCAGTACTTC	CARLRRECSAYEQYF
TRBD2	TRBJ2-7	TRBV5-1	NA	TGCGCCAGCAGCCTGTCTAGCGGCCCCTACGAGCAGTACTTC	CASSLSSGPYEQYF
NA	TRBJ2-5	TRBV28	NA	TGTGCCAGCAGTTTAGCCCCGGGCCTCAACCAAGAGACCCAGTACTTC	CASSLAPGLNQETQYF
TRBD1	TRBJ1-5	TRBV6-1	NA	TGTGCCAGCAGATCGGACAGGGTTGGGAATCAGCCCCAGCATTTT	CASRSDRVGNQPQHF
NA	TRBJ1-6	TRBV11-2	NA	TGTGCCAGCAGCTTATCGGGCAGGGCCCTTTATAATTCACCCCTCCACTTT	CASSLSGRALYNSPLHF
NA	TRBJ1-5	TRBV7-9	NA	TGTGCCAGCAGCTCTTTTCATAGCAATCAGCCCCAGCATTTT	CASSSFHSNQPQHF
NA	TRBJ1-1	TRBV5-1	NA	TGCGCCAGCAGCTTCGGCCGGAACACTGAAGCTTTCTTT	CASSFGRNTEAFF
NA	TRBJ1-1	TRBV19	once	TGTGCCAGTAGTATAGATGAGGAGGGTATGGTGAACACTGAAGCTTTCTTT	CASSIDEEGMVNTEAFF
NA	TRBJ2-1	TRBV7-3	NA	TGTGCCAGCAGCTTGACGGGGACCCCTTACAATGAGCAGTTCTTC	CASSLTGTPYNEQFF
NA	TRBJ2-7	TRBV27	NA	TGTGCCAGCAGTTGGTCAGCCTCCTACGAGCAGTACTTC	CASSWSASYEQYF
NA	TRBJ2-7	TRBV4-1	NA	TGCGCCAGCAGCCAAGTCCCGGAAGCCAGGGACGAGCAGTACTTC	CASSQVPEARDEQYF
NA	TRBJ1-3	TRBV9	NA	TGTGCCAGCAGCGTAGGGGGGAACACCATATATTTT	CASSVGGNTIYF
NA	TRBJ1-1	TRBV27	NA	TGTGCCAGCTCCCCTTCGGGGTTTCCTGAAGCTTTCTTT	CASSPSGFPEAFF
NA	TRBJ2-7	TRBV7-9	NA	TGTGCCAGCAGCACTGTAGGCTACGAGCAGTACTTC	CASSTVGYEQYF
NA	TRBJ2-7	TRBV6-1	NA	TGTGCCAGCAGTGTGGGCAGGGCCCCTTCAAGCGAGCAGTACTTC	CASSVGRAPSSEQYF
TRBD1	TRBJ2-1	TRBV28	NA	TGTGCCAGCAACCTTTTGGGACAGGCCGACAATGAGCAGTTCTTC	CASNLLGQADNEQFF
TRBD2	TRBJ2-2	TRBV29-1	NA	TGCAGCGTTGGGATTAGCGGGAGCGCCGGGGAGCTGTTTTTT	CSVGISGSAGELFF
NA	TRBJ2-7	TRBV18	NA	TGTGCCAGCTCACCGGGGGTCTCAATGAACGAGCAGTACTTC	CASSPGVSMNEQYF